The present T cell receptor (beta chain) was sequenced within a study of T-cell memory formation after mild COVID-19 (TCRdb year 2021). Describing the broader study: TCR sequence clusters from the two donors were found to be largely donor specific. In a couple of donors, T-cell clones that expanded and contracted after mild COVID-19 were tracked by sequencing TCRalpha and TCRbeta repertoires over time. The cohort was made up of two young adult volunteers, one female and one male, who were previously healthy. Points the paper makes about the study in general: The second-wave clones that peaked on day 37 were not confirmed to be SARS-CoV-2 specific. Some responding clones were detected in pre-infection memory, which suggested that pre-existing cross-reactive memory T cells had joined the SARS-CoV-2 response. Contracting CD4+ clones were located mainly in the CM and EM memory subsets, whereas CD8+ clones were found to be enriched in EMRA. The study covered only a couple of mild cases, and larger cohorts including severe cases with pre-infection samples were considered necessary. Clones contracting from day 15 to 85 had balanced CD4/CD8 phenotypes, while a second wave expanding from day 15 to 37 was biased towards CD4+.

The sequencer was an Illumina NovaSeq 6000. TCRalpha and TCRbeta cDNA libraries were built by 5'RACE with constant-segment primers, adding sample barcodes and unique molecular identifiers. Trizol reagent was used to extract RNA from every sample. Libraries were amplified in two PCR steps, with a second sample barcode and Illumina TruSeq adapters added in the second step. The libraries were sequenced on an Illumina NovaSeq using 2 x 150 bp paired-end reads. As for the authors' bioinformatics: The reads were demultiplexed and collapsed into UMI-guided consensus sequences using migec v1.2.7. With mixcr v2.1.11, UMI consensuses were aligned to TRA and TRB V and J templates and assembled into clonotypes. A clonotype was counted as expanded or contracted only when both edgeR and NoisET called the clonotype significant, with the noise models trained on biological replicates. For edgeR calls, a false discovery rate-adjusted p below 0.01 and a log2 fold-change threshold of 1 were applied. As an exploratory analysis of dynamics, max-normalized trajectories of the 1000 most abundant clonotypes were examined with PCA combined with hierarchical clustering. The CD4 or CD8 phenotype of responding clones was assigned using the separately sequenced CD4+ and CD8+ repertoires. TCRdb trimmed public reads at Q25 via fastp, called clones via MiXCR and kept in-frame beta chains. Each CDR3 protein gets just one entry, which takes the most common genes and DNA from the rows behind it. These V and J calls rely on TCRdb rather than the paper's analysis. This sample gives hundreds of thousands of distinct CDR3 sequences in total; about a sixth of them show up just once. Together, the top ten hold 12% of the sample.

Ficoll-Paque density gradient centrifugation was used to isolate PBMCs. This clonotype appeared a few times. It lacks a known antigen. No base quality information exists; no much larger clone differs at one position. The origin of this receptor is an adult woman who had mild COVID-19 (a few samples of this study predate the infection). The sample titles of this study are shuffled in the database, so cell type and time point are left out; the donor was told from shared clones. The source material was PBMCs or a T cell subset sorted from them (not recorded which).

In nucleotide form, the sequence is TGTGCCAGCAGTTTTATCGGCGGGAGGAAAGAGACCCAGTACTTC. Translated, this gives CASSFIGGRKETQYF. The chain is assembled from TRBV28 and TRBJ2-5; 8 central nucleotides agree with TRBD2. The germline V gene encodes CDR1 MDHEN and CDR2 SYDVKM. Germline trimming: 3 bases from V, 3 bases from J; junction bases outside gene matches: 6. From the cysteine through the phenylalanine, the CDR3 covers 15 amino acids. Just the 45-base CDR3 DNA is kept, in frame starting at base 1.